This record looks at one TCR beta chain sequence and its context. This clone's antigen is unknown. Per-base qualities were not stored, and no clone one base away is much larger. This record comes from a study of T cell responses to AZD1222 COVID-19 vaccine (dated by TCRdb to the early 2020s). Regarding the complete study: A total of 233 trial participants underwent TCR sequencing, of whom roughly 210 had received two doses of AZD1222 and roughly 26 had received two doses of the MenACWY control vaccine. Trial participants were enrolled by age into subgroups of 18-55, 56-69 and 70-plus years, and around 140, 26 and 57 TCR-sequenced participants, respectively, were included in these subgroups. General study outcomes and caveats: No day 14 peak-response samples were available, so repertoires were characterized only after the peak T cell response. Most participants were white British and females outnumbered males, and the authors suggested that clonal diversity may have been underestimated. Epitopes outside the regions mutated in the B.1.351 and B.1.1.7 variants were reportedly recognized by nearly half of the unique spike-specific TCRs. The whole spike protein was spanned by vaccine-associated CD4 TCRs, and dominant responses were seen in regions 160-218 and 743-854. After two AZD1222 doses, both the breadth and the depth of spike-specific TCRs were significantly higher than at day 0 and than in MenACWY recipients. Conclusions about previously exposed vaccinees are limited, since just 5 or 6 AZD1222 recipients were seropositive for SARS-CoV-2 at baseline. The 56-69-year group was small, and its depth increase did not reach significance, likely because of low power.

The time point tag for this specimen amounts to: about 28 days (+/-7) after the second vaccine dose. AZD1222 recipients whose second dose came at about 4 weeks and those whose second dose came at about 12 weeks were combined into one group, since spike-specific TCR depth and breadth did not differ between the two schedules. The vaccinee samples were drawn from two UK trials, COV001 and COV002, one of which was a single-blind randomized controlled phase 2/3 trial testing AZD1222 (ChAdOx1 nCoV-19) in healthy adults. For TCRbeta chain sequencing, PBMC samples were collected from trial participants at day 0 and at day 28 after the second dose. CDR1 and CDR2, looked up from the germline V gene, are MDHEN and SYDVKM. Germline trimming: 6 bases from V, 0 bases from J; junction bases outside gene matches: 19. Reading from cysteine to phenylalanine, the CDR3 counts 20 amino acids. The DNA shown is the 60-base CDR3, in frame from base 1.

The CDR3 regions of human TCRbeta chains were analyzed by immunosequencing. On the authors' methods: TCRs in the repertoires were matched against a reference library of SARS-CoV-2-specific TCRs that had been generated with the MIRA antigen-specificity platform. Breadth was defined as the fraction of unique TCRs that were SARS-CoV-2-associated, and depth was defined as the fraction of total T cells that were SARS-CoV-2-associated. Using the MIRA data, each spike-specific TCR was assigned both to the spike region to which the TCR was reactive and to a CD4 or CD8 class. Log10-transformed breadth and depth values were compared by one-way ANOVA with Sidak's multiple comparisons tests. The source is immuneACCESS, and TCRdb retained only in-frame sequences with V and J called. Part of the clones is not carried over; for the studies checked, unresolved V genes explain less than half of this, and the remainder is unexplained. V and J calls and clone size are those listed in that table; D and trimming were worked out from the DNA. The sample yields about 73,000 clones; 89% were counted once. The ten largest clones add up to approximately 8.6% of the sample.

The rearrangement joined TRBV28 to TRBJ1-5, and TRBD1 aligns with 8 junction nucleotides. The TCR originated in an adult who received the AZD1222 COVID-19 vaccine. The sample consisted of peripheral blood, taken 28 days after the second AZD1222 dose. DNA sequence: TGTGCCAGCAGGTTAGAGCCGCCCTTGACAGGGGTCTATAGCAATCAGCCCCAGCATTTT. It is translated as CASRLEPPLTGVYSNQPQHF.